Listed here are 15 T cell receptor beta chains from one sample, sequenced in a study of response to subunit inactivated influenza vaccine. From the RT-PCR reads, TCRdb called clonotypes with MiXCR, one entry per CDR3 protein. Seen here are 300,000 to 350,000 distinct CDR3 sequences, around 20% observed once, and the top ten hold 10%. The specimen was PBMCs from blood, collected less than 22 months after vaccination. The receptors stem from a man in his fifties or sixties who received an inactivated influenza vaccine.

The chain is built from TRBV7-9 and TRBJ2-7; TRBD1 agrees at 9 bases. The germline gives CDR1 SEHNR, CDR2 FQNEAQ (reference sequence). The CDR3 runs 17 residues. V lost 2 bases and J lost 0; bases outside the gene matches: 8. The CDR3 nucleotides read TGTGCCAGCAGCTTAAATCGGAGGGGACAGGGCTCCTACGAGCAGTACTTC. This encodes CASSLNRRGQGSYEQYF.

The rearrangement links TRBV10-3 to TRBJ2-4; 9 bases are shared with TRBD1. This CDR3 contains 19 residues. The germline V gene has CDR1 ENHRY and CDR2 SYGVKD. V was clipped by 0 bases and J by 4 bases; unmatched bases: 13. CDR3 protein: CAISESTSGSTGGKNIQYF. CDR3 DNA sequence: TGTGCCATCAGTGAGTCGACGAGCGGATCGACAGGGGGAAAAAACATTCAGTACTTC.

The rearrangement uses TRBV4-2 and TRBJ2-5, with no clear D. The CDR3 is 14 residues long. The germline V gene has CDR1 LGHNA and CDR2 YNFKEQ. V lost 5 bases, J lost 1 base, and 11 bases lay in between. This CDR3 reads CASSKGGSQETQYF. The CDR3 DNA sequence: TGTGCCAGCAGCAAAGGCGGCAGCCAAGAGACCCAGTACTTC.

The chain couples TRBV5-1 to TRBJ1-2; the match to TRBD1 covers 9 bases. The V gene end was trimmed by 2 bases and the J gene end by 8 bases; junction bases not matched to a gene: 10. The CDR3 extends over 15 amino acids. Germline V gene lookup returns CDR1 SGHRS and CDR2 YFSETQ. The CDR3 is CASSLGTGLGRGYTF. CDR3 nucleotides: TGCGCCAGCAGCTTAGGGACAGGGCTTGGGAGAGGCTACACCTTC.

This clonotype was seen ten or more times. The J gene is TRBJ1-2, the V gene TRBV7-9; perhaps TRBD1 as D (5 bases). The ends were cut back, 0 bases at V and 4 bases at J, with 12 bases in the middle. From germline, CDR1 is SEHNR and CDR2 FQNEAQ (reference sequence). The CDR3 is 15 amino acids. The CDR3 region has the DNA TGTGCCAGCAGCTTAGCCGGGGGGGAGATCTATGGCTACACCTTC. Its protein is CASSLAGGEIYGYTF.

The V gene is TRBV7-8, the J gene TRBJ2-1; 9 nucleotides agree with TRBD2. The CDR3 consists of 17 residues. V lost 2 bases to trimming and J lost 4 bases; unmatched junction nucleotides: 9. Germline values: CDR1 SGHVS, CDR2 FQNEAQ. The CDR3 region is CASSLTSGRTIYNEQFF. The CDR3 region has the DNA TGTGCCAGCAGCTTAACTAGCGGGCGCACCATTTACAATGAGCAGTTCTTC.

This clonotype was counted between two and nine times. Here the CDR3 reads CASRAGRSNQPQHF. The DNA for the CDR3 is TGTGCCAGCAGGGCAGGGCGGAGCAATCAGCCCCAGCATTTT. The chain uses TRBV6-1 and TRBJ1-5; the D gene is possibly TRBD1 (5 bases). This CDR3 has 14 amino acids. The germline V gene encodes CDR1 MNHNS and CDR2 SASEGT. Trimming removed 6 bases at V and 1 base at J, with 10 bases between.

This clonotype was detected a few times. The CDR3 nucleotides read TGCGCCAGCAGCCAGTTAGCGGGAGTAGAAAGCGGGGAGCTGTTTTTT. Residues: CASSQLAGVESGELFF. V is TRBV4-3 and J is TRBJ2-2; 9 bases are a match to TRBD2. The germline V gene encodes CDR1 LGHNA and CDR2 YSLEER. V was clipped by 3 bases and J by 7 bases; unmatched bases: 9. This CDR3 has 16 amino acids.

The gene calls are TRBV10-3 and TRBJ2-5; 9 bases align to TRBD1. J was trimmed by 9 bases and V by 2 bases; bases with no gene match: 13. CDR3 length: 16 residues. Germline CDR1 ENHRY, CDR2 SYGVKD. The DNA for the CDR3 is TGTGCCATCAGTGAGGGGACAGGGCGTACTAAGAGTCCCCAGTACTTC. This codes for CAISEGTGRTKSPQYF.

J is TRBJ2-3 and V is TRBV7-2, with D maybe TRBD2 (6 bases). Germline V gene lookup returns CDR1 SGHTA and CDR2 FQGNSA. The CDR3 is 16 amino acids. The ends were cut back, 1 base at V and 1 base at J, with 12 bases in the middle. CDR3 coding DNA: TGTGCCAGCAGCTTAGTTAGCGGAGGGCGCACAGATACGCAGTATTTT. Residues: CASSLVSGGRTDTQYF.

This clonotype was counted only a few times. The V gene is TRBV15, the J gene TRBJ1-6, with TRBD1 matching over 8 bases. CDR1 is LNHNV and CDR2 is YYDKDF in the germline V gene (reference sequence). With 0 bases clipped from V and 6 bases from J, the junction kept 1 base outside the gene matches. There are 15 residues in the CDR3. CDR3 sequence reads: CATSRDDRGNSPLHF. Here the CDR3 DNA reads TGTGCCACCAGCAGAGATGACAGGGGTAATTCACCCCTCCACTTT.

The chain couples TRBV5-5 to TRBJ2-7, with 8 bases fitting TRBD1. V lost 4 bases and J lost 6; bases outside the gene matches: 12. The germline V gene has CDR1 SGHKS and CDR2 YYEKEE (reference sequence). The CDR3 length is 15 residues. Written as DNA, the CDR3 is TGTGCCAGCAGCGCGGACAGGGCCCTCTTTCGCGAGCAGTACTTC. It encodes CASSADRALFREQYF.

The sample holds a few counts of this clonotype. This sequence joins TRBV6-5 and TRBJ1-2; the D is unclear. V lost 10 bases, J lost 4 bases, and 7 bases lay in between. Germline V gene sequence: CDR1 MNHEY, CDR2 SVGAGI. CDR3 size: 10 residues. The CDR3 spells CATRLYGYTF. The DNA of the CDR3 is TGTGCCACCAGACTCTATGGCTACACCTTC.

The chain employs TRBV5-1 and TRBJ1-1; 10 bases map to TRBD1. Looked up from germline, CDR1 is SGHRS and CDR2 is YFSETQ. V lost 4 bases, J lost 5 bases, and 8 bases stayed unmatched. CDR3 length: 15 residues. CDR3 sequence reads: CASSISGTGETEAFF. The DNA of the CDR3 is TGCGCCAGCAGCATCTCCGGGACAGGGGAGACTGAAGCTTTCTTT.

The chain combines TRBV12-3 or TRBV12-4 with TRBJ2-7, with 13 bases aligning to TRBD2. CDR3 length: 14 residues. J gave up 2 bases and V 5 bases, and 0 bases lay outside the gene matches. CDR3 sequence (DNA): TGTGCCAGCAGTACTAGCGGGAGGGCCTACGAGCAGTACTTC. Amino acids: CASSTSGRAYEQYF.